This TCR beta chain was retrieved from a study of cytomegalovirus exposure and HLA in healthy donors. Note on this clone: Its antigen is undetermined.

Study-wide points: Common viral pathogens were later found to be apparently linked to several of the most significant clusters.

13 Jbeta primers and 60 Vbeta primers were used for the PCR. Repertoires were generated with immunoSEQ multiplex PCR, while TCRdb's copy carries only in-frame clones and drops some. This sample has approximately 210,000 clones, with roughly 80% found just once. The CDR3 loop spans 13 amino acids. Germline loops: CDR1 SGHRS, CDR2 YFSETQ. V shed 7 bases, J shed 3 bases, and the junction held 7 bases outside the gene matches. The sequenced sample was PBMCs. The clonotype was recovered from a woman aged 25-40 years in good health and CMV-seropositive. The V and J genes are TRBV5-1 and TRBJ2-7; the match to TRBD1 covers 7 bases. This chain's CDR3 is CASGRDSDYEQYF. In DNA, the CDR3 is TGCGCCAGCGGCCGGGACAGCGACTACGAGCAGTACTTC. Complete variable domain (other parts from reference TRBV5-1 and TRBJ2-7): KAGVTQTPRYLIKTRGQQVTLSCSPISGHRSVSWYQQTPGQGLQFLFEYFSETQRNKGNFPGRFSGRQFSNSRSEMNVSTLELGDSALYLCASGRDSDYEQYFGPGTRLTVT.